This TCR beta chain was captured in a study of tumor-infiltrating lymphocytes in primary liver carcinoma. Study-level background: Donors had hepatocellular carcinoma or combined HCC and intrahepatic cholangiocarcinoma. With diameters of roughly 4 to 11 cm, tumors were stage T1-T3 N0M0.

The study's findings and limits: It was in tumors, not blood, that the top-250-clone fraction was significantly higher (p = 0.039). Relative to tumor region pairs, the tumor-adjacent and tumor-blood pairs showed overlap that was lower.

RNA isolated from unsorted whole blood supplied the blood RNA, with germline DNA also extracted. This clonotype has only a few counts. Its antigen is not known. Germline V gene data show CDR1 as SNHLY and CDR2 as FYNNEI. There are 14 residues in the CDR3. Trimming pared 6 bases from V and 1 base from J, leaving 11 bases between. Starting from about 0.5 ug of total RNA, TCR beta cDNA was produced with a primer in the constant region. Modified slightly, ARM-PCR produced TCR beta libraries over three nested multiplex PCR rounds. TRBV1-TRBV30 forward primers and a C-beta reverse primer were used in the first two PCR rounds, which each ran for 9 to 10 cycles. Via MiXCR, TCRdb re-called the multiplex PCR reads, giving one row per CDR3 protein. The table lists fewer than 350,000 distinct CDR3 sequences, 65% of them singletons.

The clonotype was recovered from a man aged 35-49 years with primary liver carcinoma and hepatitis B virus infection. The chain has TRBV2 and TRBJ2-3; D remains unclear. Sequenced material: peripheral blood. The CDR3 nucleotides read TGTGCCAGCAGGCCCCCGGATGGCACAGATACGCAGTATTTT. Translation: CASRPPDGTDTQYF.